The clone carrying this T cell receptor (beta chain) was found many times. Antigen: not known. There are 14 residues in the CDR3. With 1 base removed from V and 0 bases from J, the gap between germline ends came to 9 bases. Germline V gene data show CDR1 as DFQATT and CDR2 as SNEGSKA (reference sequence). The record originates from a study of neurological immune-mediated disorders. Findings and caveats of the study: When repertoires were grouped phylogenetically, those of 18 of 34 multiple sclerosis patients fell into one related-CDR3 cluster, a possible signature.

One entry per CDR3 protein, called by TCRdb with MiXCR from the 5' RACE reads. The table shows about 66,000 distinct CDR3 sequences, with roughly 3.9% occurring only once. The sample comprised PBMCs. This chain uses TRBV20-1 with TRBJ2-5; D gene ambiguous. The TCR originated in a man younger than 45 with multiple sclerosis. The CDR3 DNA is TGCAGTGCTAGAGCCCGGATCAACCAAGAGACCCAGTACTTC. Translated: CSARARINQETQYF.